The next 30 T cell receptor beta chains were all read from a single sample in a study of beta chain features in type 1 diabetes. Expressed TCRB transcripts were sequenced, since all the RNA that had been isolated was reverse transcribed. Clones were read by immunoSEQ multiplex PCR, and TCRdb kept only the in-frame ones, dropping some. The table has approximately 150,000 clones, about 13% seen once. Antigens of these TCRs are unknown. Study outcomes and limitations: When Type 1 diabetes patients were examined, their TCRB CDR3s proved moderately but significantly shorter in all four CD4+ subsets.

Source material: central memory CD4+ T cells from blood. These TCRs come from a man between 18 and 29 years old with type 1 diabetes.

The CDR3 region is CASSYGGSDTQYF. Written as DNA, the CDR3 is TGCGCCAGCAGCTATGGGGGGTCGGATACGCAGTATTTT. The chain is built from TRBV5-1 and TRBJ2-3; a weak D match, TRBD2 (6 bases). The CDR3 has 13 residues. The V end was cut by 3 bases, the J end by 6 bases, with 11 bases between. Germline-derived CDR1 and CDR2 are SGHRS and YFSETQ.

This clone was picked up a small number of times. The V and J genes are TRBV27 and TRBJ1-2; D gene uncertain. Trimming left V 5 bases short and J 4 bases short, with 5 bases between. This CDR3 is 11 amino acids long. Germline CDR1 is MNHEY and CDR2 is SMNVEV (reference sequence). This CDR3 is CASSPGYGYTF. As DNA, the CDR3 is TGTGCCAGCAGTCCGGGCTATGGCTACACCTTC.

This clone was observed a few times. This sequence joins TRBV9 and TRBJ2-6; D uncertain. CDR1 is SGDLS, CDR2 YYNGEE, per germline. The CDR3 extends over 14 amino acids. Trimming removed 6 bases at V and 0 bases at J, with 7 bases between. The CDR3 nucleotides read TGTGCCAGCACCGAATCCTCTGGGGCCAACGTCCTGACTTTC. Translated: CASTESSGANVLTF.

This clone showed up just a few times. The rearrangement links TRBV11-2 to TRBJ2-1, with 7 bases fitting TRBD1. With 1 base clipped from V and 3 bases from J, the junction kept 12 bases outside the gene matches. From germline, CDR1 is SGHAT and CDR2 FQNNGV. CDR3 length: 18 residues. Here the CDR3 DNA reads TGTGCCAGCAGCTTAGTAAACAGGATTGGGACAGTCTACAATGAGCAGTTCTTC. Its protein product is CASSLVNRIGTVYNEQFF.

This clone has only a few counts. The rearrangement joins TRBV2 to TRBJ1-2; D remains ambiguous. Trimming removed 7 bases from V and 4 bases from J, with 16 bases in between. The CDR3 loop spans 14 amino acids. Germline CDR1 SNHLY, CDR2 FYNNEI. In DNA, the CDR3 is TGTGCCAGCACCCAATGGGAAGGTGGCTATGGCTACACCTTC. Translated, it gives CASTQWEGGYGYTF. Together with reference TRBV2 and TRBJ1-2, the CDR3 gives the full variable domain: EPEVTQTPSHQVTQMGQEVILRCVPISNHLYFYWYRQILGQKVEFLVSFYNNEISEKSEIFDDQFSVERPDGSNFTLKIRSTKLEDSAMYFCASTQWEGGYGYTFGSGTRLTVV.

The chain employs TRBV18 and TRBJ1-1, with D hard to call. The CDR3 covers 16 residues. Germline lookup yields CDR1 KGHSH and CDR2 LQKENI. Between the trimmed V and J ends, which lost 1 base and 4 bases, there was a span of 16 bases. The CDR3 DNA follows: TGTGCCAGCTCACCACAAGCAGTTAGAGCAGGCACTGAAGCTTTCTTT. Translating gives CASSPQAVRAGTEAFF.

The J gene is TRBJ1-1, the V gene TRBV30, with D perhaps TRBD1 (5 bases). The CDR3 covers 13 residues. Trimming took off 3 bases at V and 5 bases at J, with 13 bases between the two ends. Germline CDR1 and CDR2: GTSNPN and SVGIG (reference sequence). CDR3 in amino acids: CAWRRLRDTEAFF. CDR3 coding DNA: TGTGCCTGGAGGAGACTCAGGGATACTGAAGCTTTCTTT.

Only a few counts were recorded for this clone. This chain links TRBV6-1 with TRBJ2-5, with 8 bases fitting TRBD1. The CDR3 spans 13 residues. Germline V gene data show CDR1 as MNHNS and CDR2 as SASEGT. V dropped 8 bases and J dropped 4; count of bases not matched to a gene: 6. DNA of the CDR3: TGTGCCAGCGAATTACAGGGGGGAGAGACCCAGTACTTC. It translates to CASELQGGETQYF.

This clone has a handful of counts. V is TRBV5-4 and J is TRBJ1-4; 8 bases map to TRBD1. Germline lookup yields CDR1 SGHNT and CDR2 YYREEE (reference sequence). The CDR3 spans 15 residues. Losses at the gene ends were 4 bases for V and 6 bases for J; bases not matched to a gene: 8. CDR3 DNA: TGTGCCAGCAGCACCCGGACAGGGCACGATGAAAAACTGTTTTTT. Protein: CASSTRTGHDEKLFF.

J is TRBJ2-4 and V is TRBV6-1; D gene uncertain. There are 14 residues in the CDR3. Germline V gives CDR1 MNHNS, CDR2 SASEGT. Trimming left V 3 bases short and J 5 bases short, with 11 bases between. The CDR3: CASSDRTAQNIQYF. CDR3 bases: TGTGCCAGCAGTGATAGGACCGCCCAAAACATTCAGTACTTC.

In its sample, this clone was seen many times. This rearrangement joins TRBV5-1 to TRBJ1-1; 11 nucleotides match TRBD1. Per germline, CDR1 SGHRS and CDR2 YFSETQ. J was trimmed by 6 bases and V by 5 bases; bases with no gene match: 3. The CDR3 covers 13 residues. CDR3 protein: CASSPGQGAEAFF. Here the CDR3 DNA reads TGCGCCAGCAGTCCGGGACAGGGGGCTGAAGCTTTCTTT.

As regards this clone: Mismatch with germline at one junction end may stem from a read error. The CDR3 loop reads CASSEAGTGASTSRNF. CDR3 DNA sequence: TGTGCCAGCAGTGAAGCGGGGACAGGAGCGTCTACGAGCAGGAACTTC. V is TRBV2 and J is TRBJ2-7, with TRBD1 matching over 8 bases. Germline CDR1 is SNHLY and CDR2 is FYNNEI. The CDR3 extends over 16 amino acids.

This chain uses TRBV7-8 with TRBJ1-5; D call uncertain. CDR1 is SGHVS, CDR2 FQNEAQ, per germline. This CDR3 contains 16 residues. V lost 1 base, J lost 1 base, and 11 bases lay in between. The CDR3 reads CASSLVGGASNQPQHF. CDR3 DNA: TGTGCCAGCAGCTTAGTTGGTGGAGCAAGCAATCAGCCCCAGCATTTT.

The rearrangement uses TRBV7-9 and TRBJ1-5; no definite D call. Deletions cut 3 bases from V and 0 bases from J, with 15 bases between. There are 17 residues in the CDR3. Germline V gives CDR1 SEHNR, CDR2 FQNEAQ (reference sequence). DNA for the CDR3: TGTGCCAGCAGCTTGACCTTCACCGAAGATAGCAATCAGCCCCAGCATTTT. Encoded protein: CASSLTFTEDSNQPQHF. Based on the CDR3 plus reference TRBV7-9 and TRBJ1-5, the full variable domain is DTGVSQNPRHKITKRGQNVTFRCDPISEHNRLYWYRQTLGQGPEFLTYFQNEAQLEKSRLLSDRFSAERPKGSFSTLEIQRTEQGDSAMYLCASSLTFTEDSNQPQHFGDGTRLSIL.

The table lists this clone with a count of one. The chain is built from TRBV7-2 and TRBJ1-1, with unresolved D. V was shortened by 2 bases and J by 5 bases, with 12 bases between the two germline ends. This CDR3 is 14 amino acids long. Germline loops: CDR1 SGHTA, CDR2 FQGNSA. The chain's CDR3 is CASSLRLIQTEAFF. The CDR3 DNA reads TGTGCCAGCAGCTTAAGGTTGATCCAAACTGAAGCTTTCTTT.

V and J are TRBV10-3 and TRBJ1-5, with TRBD1 as a possible D gene (6 bases). V was clipped by 2 bases and J by 0 bases, with 11 bases between them. Germline assignment: CDR1 ENHRY and CDR2 SYGVKD. The CDR3 sequence is 16 residues long. This chain's CDR3 is CAISEGLQGSNQPQHF. The CDR3 region has the DNA TGTGCCATCAGTGAGGGGCTACAGGGTAGCAATCAGCCCCAGCATTTT.

The rearrangement uses TRBV6-7 and TRBJ1-2, with D possibly matching TRBD1 (5 bases). TRBV6-7 is identified as an open reading frame with a role that is uncertain. V was cut by 7 bases and J by 8 bases, with 26 bases left in between. The CDR3 has 16 amino acids. CDR3 DNA sequence: TGTGCCAGCACCTACCGATATGACAGATTTCTTTTAGGCTACACCTTC. Translation: CASTYRYDRFLLGYTF.

This chain links TRBV28 with TRBJ1-5; 9 nucleotides agree with TRBD1. J gave up 4 bases and V 4 bases, and 5 bases lay outside the gene matches. In germline, CDR1 is MDHEN, CDR2 SYDVKM. This CDR3 is built from 15 residues. The CDR3 sequence is CASSSGTGSNQPQHF. The CDR3 region has the DNA TGTGCCAGCAGTTCCGGGACAGGGTCTAATCAGCCCCAGCATTTT.

The V call is TRBV25-1, the J call TRBJ2-1; D is uncertain. From germline, CDR1 is MGHDK and CDR2 SYGVNS. Between the trimmed V and J ends, which lost 4 bases and 0 bases, there was a span of 7 bases. The CDR3 consists of 14 residues. CDR3 region: CASSADSSYNEQFF. DNA of the CDR3: TGTGCCAGCAGTGCAGATTCCTCCTACAATGAGCAGTTCTTC.

CDR3 residues: CAWSEAGVIGYTF. In DNA, the CDR3 is TGTGCCTGGAGTGAGGCTGGAGTCATAGGCTACACCTTC. The chain has TRBV30 and TRBJ1-2; D is unresolved. The CDR3 covers 13 residues. Germline-derived CDR1 and CDR2 are GTSNPN and SVGIG (reference sequence). V was trimmed by 1 base and J by 8 bases, leaving 14 bases between them.

V gene TRBV7-2 combines with J gene TRBJ2-7; tentatively, D is TRBD1 (6 bases). V was pared by 2 bases and J by 2 bases, with 13 bases between. The germline V gene encodes CDR1 SGHTA and CDR2 FQGNSA. The CDR3 sequence is 15 residues long. Here the CDR3 DNA reads TGTGCCAGCAGCTTAACAACAGGGTCCCCCTACGAGCAGTACTTC. It codes for CASSLTTGSPYEQYF.

This clone was detected only a few times. This sequence joins TRBV18 and TRBJ2-7; 8 bases agree with TRBD2. V lost 6 bases, J lost 11 bases, and 15 bases stayed unmatched. The V gene's germline CDR1 is KGHSH and CDR2 LQKENI. The CDR3 sequence is 14 residues long. The CDR3 here is CASSPPSERGRKYF. The CDR3 DNA reads TGTGCCAGCTCCCCCCCGTCAGAGCGGGGGAGAAAGTACTTC.

This clone was found a few times. The rearrangement links TRBV11-2 to TRBJ2-1; no definite D call. V was clipped by 5 bases and J by 1 base, with 12 bases between them. Germline V lookup: CDR1 SGHAT, CDR2 FQNNGV. This CDR3 region has 15 residues. CDR3 bases: TGTGCCAGCAGCCCTGGGTCCACATCCTACAATGAGCAGTTCTTC. As protein: CASSPGSTSYNEQFF.

V and J are TRBV7-9 and TRBJ1-4; TRBD1 is a possible D gene (5 bases). The V end lost 5 bases, the J end lost 5 bases, and 15 bases lay between the germline ends. The CDR3 has 15 residues. Germline CDR1 is SEHNR and CDR2 is FQNEAQ (reference sequence). The CDR3 DNA is TGTGCCAGCAGCCGAGGAGGGACCGCGAATGAAAAACTGTTTTTT. Its protein is CASSRGGTANEKLFF.

This rearrangement joins TRBV5-1 to TRBJ2-3; TRBD1 or TRBD2 may be the D gene (5 bases each). The V end was cut by 2 bases, the J end by 1 base, with 8 bases between. Germline V gene data show CDR1 as SGHRS and CDR2 as YFSETQ. The CDR3 is 14 residues long. The CDR3 nucleotides are TGCGCCAGCAGCTTTTTGGGGGGCACAGATACGCAGTATTTT. Its translation is CASSFLGGTDTQYF.

The rearrangement joins TRBV30 to TRBJ1-1; D is unresolved. The CDR3 loop spans 13 amino acids. In germline, CDR1 is GTSNPN, CDR2 SVGIG (reference sequence). Trimming removed 3 bases from V and 10 bases from J, with 18 bases in between. The CDR3 DNA sequence: TGTGCCTGGAGCCTAGTAGCGGCATCTACAGCTTTCTTT. Its translation: CAWSLVAASTAFF. Supplemented by reference TRBV30 and TRBJ1-1, the full variable domain reads SQTIHQWPATLVQPVGSPLSLECTVEGTSNPNLYWYRQAAGRGLQLLFYSVGIGQISSEVPQNLSASRPQDRQFILSSKKLLLSDSGFYLCAWSLVAASTAFFGQGTRLTVV.

The gene calls are TRBV6-6 and TRBJ1-2; a possible D gene is TRBD1 (5 bases). Trimming left V 6 bases short and J 3 bases short, with 17 bases between. The CDR3 is made up of 15 amino acids. Germline V gene data show CDR1 as MNHNY and CDR2 as SVGAGI (reference sequence). The chain's CDR3 is CASRGAGRTYYGYTF. Written as DNA, the CDR3 is TGTGCCAGCAGAGGGGCAGGACGAACTTACTATGGCTACACCTTC.

The CDR3 is CASSFLGDEQYF. The DNA for the CDR3 is TGTGCCAGCAGCTTTCTAGGGGACGAGCAGTACTTC. The rearrangement links TRBV7-9 to TRBJ2-7; D may be TRBD1 (5 bases). The CDR3 consists of 12 residues. The germline CDR1 and CDR2 sequences are SEHNR and FQNEAQ (reference sequence). V lost 3 bases to trimming and J lost 5 bases, with 8 bases between them.

Here the CDR3 reads CATRKDSIAGSGGTLHF. The CDR3 nucleotides read TGTGCCACCAGAAAGGACTCCATCGCAGGGTCCGGTGGCACCCTCCACTTT. V gene TRBV13 combines with J gene TRBJ1-6, with D possibly matching TRBD1 (5 bases). The CDR3 runs to 17 residues. V was pared by 10 bases and J by 14 bases, with 33 bases between. Germline assignment: CDR1 PRHDT and CDR2 FYEKMQ (reference sequence).

This clone was seen a few times. The chain couples TRBV15 to TRBJ2-6, with D unresolved. Trimming stripped 6 bases from V and 4 bases from J, with 7 bases between. The CDR3 is made up of 13 amino acids. Germline V gives CDR1 LNHNV, CDR2 YYDKDF (reference sequence). The CDR3 DNA reads as TGTGCCACCAGGCTCCGCGGGGCCAACGTCCTGACTTTC. Protein: CATRLRGANVLTF. The variable domain in full, with the rest retrieved from reference TRBV15 and TRBJ2-6, is DAMVIQNPRYQVTQFGKPVTLSCSQTLNHNVMYWYQQKSSQAPKLLFHYYDKDFNNEADTPDNFQSRRPNTSFCFLDIRSPGLGDTAMYLCATRLRGANVLTFGAGSRLTVL.